A selection of T cell receptor beta chains follows, all from one sample in a study of shared clonotypes between healthy human individuals. Profiled with immunoSEQ multiplex PCR; TCRdb holds only in-frame clones, not every one. The sample shows 600,000 or so clones, approximately 95% of them seen only once. The sequencing sample was made of naive CD8+ T cells sorted from blood. Receptors originate from a woman in her twenties or thirties in good health. The CDR3 runs from the conserved cysteine through the conserved F or W. The D gene is left open where the match is weak. Only some rows state a clone size, as once, few, many or a class for expanded clones.

v_call	clone_size	j_call	d_call	cdr3_nt	cdr3_aa
TRBV28	-	TRBJ1-5	-	TGTGCCAGCAGTTTCAGGGTGGATCAGCCCCAGCATTTT	CASSFRVDQPQHF
TRBV19	-	TRBJ1-1	-	TGTGCCAGTACGTTCCACTCGGAGGGATCAGAACTGAGCACTGAAGCTTTCTTT	CASTFHSEGSELSTEAFF
TRBV5-5	-	TRBJ2-7	TRBD1	TGTGCCAGCAGCGAAGACAGGGGGCTATACGAGCAGTACTTC	CASSEDRGLYEQYF
TRBV4-1	-	TRBJ1-5	TRBD1	TGCGCCAGCAGCCAACAGTGGGACAGGGGAAGAATTGAGCCCCAGCATTTT	CASSQQWDRGRIEPQHF
TRBV4-1	-	TRBJ2-7	-	TGCGCCAGCAGCCAAGGGCAGGGGAAGACCTACGAGCAGTACTTC	CASSQGQGKTYEQYF
TRBV6-5	-	TRBJ1-1	TRBD1	TGTGCCAGCAGCCCACAGGGGAGGATTGAAGCTTTCTTT	CASSPQGRIEAFF
TRBV2	-	TRBJ1-4	-	TGTGCCAGCAGTCGACACACCGCAACTAATGAAAAACTGTTTTTT	CASSRHTATNEKLFF
TRBV6-5	-	TRBJ2-7	-	TGTGCCAGCAGTGAAGGAGCCGAGCAGTACTTC	CASSEGAEQYF
TRBV5-4	-	TRBJ2-5	-	TGTGCCAGCAGCTTGCGGGGAGGCGAAGAGACCCAGTACTTC	CASSLRGGEETQYF
TRBV28	-	TRBJ2-1	-	TGTGCCATCTCAAACCCGCCCTGGGTGGGAAATGAGCAGTTCTTC	CAISNPPWVGNEQFF
TRBV5-6	-	TRBJ2-3	-	TGTGCCAGCAGCCTGACTAGTATCGTTCCAGATACGCAGTATTTT	CASSLTSIVPDTQYF
TRBV5-8	-	TRBJ2-4	TRBD2	TGTGCCAGCAGCTTGTCCCTAGCGGAGGGGACGGACATTCAGTACTTC	CASSLSLAEGTDIQYF
TRBV30	-	TRBJ2-3	-	TGTGCCTGGCTCCTCGACCCCTCTGGGGCAGATACGCAGTATTTT	CAWLLDPSGADTQYF
TRBV5-4	-	TRBJ2-1	TRBD2	TGTGCCAGCAGCTCATTAGCGGGAGGGCCAGGCAATGAGCAGTTCTTC	CASSSLAGGPGNEQFF
TRBV5-1	-	TRBJ1-4	-	TGCGCCAGCGCGGAAATGGGGGATGAAAAACTGTTTTTT	CASAEMGDEKLFF
TRBV6-5	-	TRBJ1-1	-	TGTGCCAGCAGCCGCCGGTACGCGGGGAACACTGAAGCTTTCTTT	CASSRRYAGNTEAFF
TRBV21-1	-	TRBJ2-7	-	TGTGCCAGCGCAAGATCCAGGGACAGGGACTACGAGCAGTACTTC	CASARSRDRDYEQYF
TRBV28	-	TRBJ2-7	TRBD2	TGTGCCAGCAGTTTGGAAGACGCGGGACTAGTTGGCGAGCAGTACTTC	CASSLEDAGLVGEQYF
TRBV11-2	-	TRBJ1-3	TRBD1	TGTGCCAGCAGCTGGGGACAGGGCTCTGGAAACACCATATATTTT	CASSWGQGSGNTIYF
TRBV5-6	-	TRBJ1-5	-	TGTGCCAGCAGCTGGGGCGGGGGCACTCAGCCCCAGCATTTT	CASSWGGGTQPQHF
TRBV27	-	TRBJ2-3	-	TGTGCCAGCAGTTTATCTCCAGGATCGCTTCGCACAGATACGCAGTATTTT	CASSLSPGSLRTDTQYF
TRBV29-1	-	TRBJ2-1	TRBD2	TGCAGCGTTTTGCTAGCGGGAGATGATGAGCAGTTCTTC	CSVLLAGDDEQFF
TRBV4-2	once	TRBJ2-7	-	TGTGCCAGCAGCCAAGGCCTCTCCTACGAGCAGTACTTC	CASSQGLSYEQYF
TRBV7-8	-	TRBJ1-1	TRBD1	TGTGCCAGCAGCTCTAATCCGGGACAGGGGAAAGTAGCTTTCTTT	CASSSNPGQGKVAFF
TRBV25-1	once	TRBJ1-2	-	TGTGCCAGCAGGCGGGGCCCTTATGGCTACACCTTC	CASRRGPYGYTF
TRBV6-5	-	TRBJ1-5	TRBD1	TGTGCCAGCAGCCGGGACAGGGACAATCAGCCCCAGCATTTT	CASSRDRDNQPQHF
TRBV10-3	-	TRBJ2-1	TRBD1	TGTGCCATCAGTGAGGGGAGACAGGGGAATCATGAGCAGTTCTTC	CAISEGRQGNHEQFF
TRBV11-2	once	TRBJ1-1	-	TGTGCCAGCAGCTTAGGGTGGGGGAACACTGAAGCTTTCTTT	CASSLGWGNTEAFF
TRBV7-2	-	TRBJ2-7	TRBD2	TGTGCCAGCAGCTCAGGACTAGTGTGGTCGTCCTACGAGCAGTACTTC	CASSSGLVWSSYEQYF
TRBV2	-	TRBJ2-7	-	TGTGCCAGCAGTGAGATTAGCGGTTACGAGCAGTACTTC	CASSEISGYEQYF
TRBV14	-	TRBJ2-7	TRBD2	TGTGCCAGCAGCCAAGCACTGGGACTAGCGGGACTGTACGAGCAGTACTTC	CASSQALGLAGLYEQYF
TRBV5-8	-	TRBJ2-7	-	TGTGCCAGCAGCTCAACCTGGAACGAGCAGTACTTC	CASSSTWNEQYF
TRBV28	-	TRBJ1-4	-	TGTGCCAGCAGTCCCTTGGGGGAAAATGAAAAACTGTTTTTT	CASSPLGENEKLFF
TRBV5-1	-	TRBJ2-3	TRBD2	TGCGCCAGCAGCGGACTAGCGACGTCTGCAGATACGCAGTATTTT	CASSGLATSADTQYF
TRBV19	-	TRBJ2-1	TRBD2	TGTGCCAGTAGTGGACTAGCGGGTCGCAATGAGCAGTTCTTC	CASSGLAGRNEQFF
TRBV27	-	TRBJ1-2	-	TGTGCCAGCAGAGGCGGGACATCGACCAGGAGGGCCTACTATGGCTACACCTTC	CASRGGTSTRRAYYGYTF
TRBV19	-	TRBJ2-6	-	TGTGCCAGCCTAACAAATGGGGCCAACGTCCTGACTTTC	CASLTNGANVLTF
TRBV27	-	TRBJ1-5	-	TGTGCCAGCAGTTCCCGACTGGCCCGAGGCAATCAGCCCCAGCATTTT	CASSSRLARGNQPQHF
TRBV25-1	-	TRBJ2-7	TRBD2	TGTGCCCGCAGTGAATTTTTGGGGAGGGCCGAGAGCGAGCAGTACTTC	CARSEFLGRAESEQYF
TRBV27	-	TRBJ2-7	-	TGTGCCAGCAGTTCCCCCGCAGGGAACGACGAGCAGTACTTC	CASSSPAGNDEQYF
TRBV19	-	TRBJ2-1	TRBD2	TGTGCCAGTAGTATAGGGCCGACTAGCGGGTTTAACAATGAGCAGTTCTTC	CASSIGPTSGFNNEQFF